Included here is one TCR beta chain sequence, with context. The data belong to a study of blood T cell repertoires in COVID-19. Study at large: From the United States, Italy and Spain came samples of acute and convalescent COVID-19.

Repertoires were generated with immunoSEQ multiplex PCR, while TCRdb's copy carries only in-frame clones and drops some. Here the sample spans about 140,000 clones, approximately 85% being singletons. The sequence was obtained from a man over 45 with acute or convalescent COVID-19. Sequencing used peripheral blood.

The CDR3 sequence: CASTIQRDNSPLHF. For the CDR3, the DNA is TGTGCCAGTACCATTCAACGGGATAATTCACCCCTCCACTTT. The J gene is TRBJ1-6, the V gene TRBV19, with D uncertain. CDR1 LNHDA and CDR2 SQIVND come from the germline V gene (reference sequence). The CDR3 length is 14 residues. Trimming removed 7 bases at V and 5 bases at J, with 12 bases between.